This entry lists 32 T cell receptor beta chains sequenced from one sample in a study of shared T cell receptors in the human thymus. Sequencing was performed with immunoSEQ multiplex PCR; in TCRdb, only in-frame clones are kept and a portion is missing. The sample consists of more than 300,000 clones, over 90% of them appearing once. Sequenced: thymocytes. These receptors all stem from a human donor.

This clone was picked up one time. The chain has TRBV7-2 and TRBJ2-1; TRBD2 matches at 9 bases. With 4 bases clipped from V and 6 bases from J, the junction kept 10 bases outside the gene matches. CDR3 length: 16 amino acids. The V gene's germline CDR1 is SGHTA and CDR2 FQGNSA. Here the CDR3 DNA reads TGTGCCAGCAGCTCCCCGGGACTAGCAAGATCCAATGAGCAGTTCTTC. Translating it yields CASSSPGLARSNEQFF.

The chain links TRBV19 to TRBJ1-2, with 7 positions matching TRBD1. The trim removed 4 bases at V and 3 bases at J, leaving 14 bases unmatched. Per the germline V gene, CDR1 is LNHDA and CDR2 is SQIVND (reference sequence). The CDR3 runs to 17 residues. The CDR3 bases are TGTGCCAGTAGTACCAAGACAGGGCCCCTTACTCACTATGGCTACACCTTC. Translating it yields CASSTKTGPLTHYGYTF.

The chain combines TRBV14 with TRBJ2-1; 9 nucleotides agree with TRBD2. The germline V gene encodes CDR1 SGHDN and CDR2 FVKESK. The CDR3 totals 17 residues. After removal of 4 bases from V and 6 bases from J, the junction contained 13 bases not matched to a gene. The CDR3 here is CASSLLPLAGHPNEQFF. As DNA, the CDR3 is TGTGCCAGCAGCCTGCTTCCTCTAGCGGGACATCCCAATGAGCAGTTCTTC. Variable domain in full (rest from reference TRBV14 and TRBJ2-1): EAGVTQFPSHSVIEKGQTVTLRCDPISGHDNLYWYRRVMGKEIKFLLHFVKESKQDESGMPNNRFLAERTGGTYSTLKVQPAELEDSGVYFCASSLLPLAGHPNEQFFGPGTRLTVL.

This chain connects TRBV19 to TRBJ1-5; D unclear. Trimming left V 2 bases short and J 5 bases short, with 13 bases between. The CDR3 is 15 amino acids. In germline, CDR1 is LNHDA, CDR2 SQIVND (reference sequence). This CDR3 reads CASSILSPEDQPQHF. The CDR3 region has the DNA TGTGCCAGTAGTATATTGTCGCCGGAGGATCAGCCCCAGCATTTT.

The chain is built from TRBV10-3 and TRBJ2-5, with D possibly TRBD1 on 5 matching bases. The V gene's germline CDR1 is ENHRY and CDR2 SYGVKD. The CDR3 length is 15 residues. V dropped 1 base and J dropped 7 bases, with 16 bases sitting between them. In nucleotides, the CDR3 is TGTGCCATCAGTGAGTTCGTAGGGGCTTTGGGGACCCAGTACTTC. This sequence encodes CAISEFVGALGTQYF.

The V gene is TRBV6-4, the J gene TRBJ2-7, with a possible D match to TRBD2 (6 bases). V lost 6 bases to trimming and J lost 0 bases, with 15 bases between them. This CDR3 has 15 amino acids. Germline V gene sequence: CDR1 MRHNA, CDR2 SNTAGT. This CDR3 reads CASRSLATYSYEQYF. CDR3 nucleotide sequence: TGTGCCAGCAGGTCCCTAGCGACTTACTCCTACGAGCAGTACTTC.

The chain links TRBV5-1 to TRBJ2-3; no clear D gene. This CDR3 has 16 amino acids. Germline V gives CDR1 SGHRS, CDR2 YFSETQ. V was shortened by 0 bases and J by 2 bases, with 13 bases between the two germline ends. CDR3 nucleotides: TGCGCCAGCAGCTTGGAGTCTCACCCGATCACAGATACGCAGTATTTT. Protein sequence: CASSLESHPITDTQYF.

V is TRBV5-8 and J is TRBJ2-7; TRBD2 agrees at 9 bases. Per germline, CDR1 SGHTS and CDR2 YDEGEE. Unmatched junction bases numbered 5, after V lost 2 bases and J lost 5 bases. CDR3 length: 14 residues. CDR3 bases: TGTGCCAGCAGCTTTGCTAGCGGGACCGACGAGCAGTACTTC. It translates to CASSFASGTDEQYF.

The chain carries TRBV29-1 and TRBJ2-5, with D unresolved. Germline CDR1 and CDR2: SQVTM and ANQGSEA. V was trimmed by 3 bases and J by 2 bases, leaving 13 bases between them. This CDR3 has 14 amino acids. The CDR3 protein is CSVEAVHPQETQYF. CDR3 bases: TGCAGCGTTGAGGCGGTACATCCACAAGAGACCCAGTACTTC.

This chain joins TRBV7-9 and TRBJ2-4; no firm D call. Trimming removed 1 base at V and 3 bases at J, with 13 bases between. The CDR3 is 16 residues long. CDR1 and CDR2 from the germline V gene are SEHNR and FQNEAQ (reference sequence). The CDR3, as DNA: TGTGCCAGCAGCTTAGATCGACGGCAAGGCAAAAACATTCAGTACTTC. Amino acids: CASSLDRRQGKNIQYF. Variable domain in full (rest from reference TRBV7-9 and TRBJ2-4): DTGVSQNPRHKITKRGQNVTFRCDPISEHNRLYWYRQTLGQGPEFLTYFQNEAQLEKSRLLSDRFSAERPKGSFSTLEIQRTEQGDSAMYLCASSLDRRQGKNIQYFGAGTRLSVL.

The chain links TRBV15 to TRBJ1-6; TRBD1 matches at 9 bases. In germline, CDR1 is LNHNV, CDR2 YYDKDF (reference sequence). The CDR3 runs 15 residues. The junction had 7 bases not matched to a gene; V was cut back by 3 bases and J by 10 bases. CDR3 coding DNA: TGTGCCACCAGCAGGCGTAACAGGGGGCTCTCACCCCTCCACTTT. This codes for CATSRRNRGLSPLHF.

This chain joins TRBV27 and TRBJ1-2, with TRBD1 as a possible D gene (6 bases). The germline V gene encodes CDR1 MNHEY and CDR2 SMNVEV (reference sequence). Trimming pared 5 bases from V and 4 bases from J, leaving 17 bases between. The CDR3 is made up of 15 amino acids. The CDR3 here is CASSPREGEGYGYTF. CDR3 coding DNA: TGTGCCAGCAGTCCGCGTGAGGGGGAGGGCTATGGCTACACCTTC.

The chain has TRBV9 and TRBJ1-1; D gene ambiguous. Germline V gene sequence: CDR1 SGDLS, CDR2 YYNGEE. V dropped 0 bases and J dropped 0 bases, with 9 bases sitting between them. The length of the CDR3 is 15 residues. CDR3 protein: CASSVAPGMNTEAFF. CDR3 nucleotide sequence: TGTGCCAGCAGCGTAGCTCCCGGTATGAACACTGAAGCTTTCTTT.

The chain is built from TRBV30 and TRBJ1-1, with TRBD1 as a possible D gene (5 bases). Trimming pared 4 bases from V and 1 base from J, leaving 22 bases between. The germline V gene encodes CDR1 GTSNPN and CDR2 SVGIG (reference sequence). The length of the CDR3 is 17 residues. The CDR3 sequence: CAWISLGPRRRNTEAFF. CDR3 DNA: TGTGCCTGGATCTCGTTGGGACCGCGGAGACGGAACACTGAAGCTTTCTTT.

The V call is TRBV4-2, the J call TRBJ1-2; no reliable D call. CDR1 and CDR2 (germline): LGHNA, YNFKEQ. The CDR3 is 15 amino acids. V shed 0 bases and J shed 7 bases, with 15 bases lying between them. CDR3: CASSQDEASRAGYTF. The CDR3, as DNA: TGTGCCAGCAGCCAAGACGAGGCTTCACGAGCTGGCTACACCTTC.

This clone was picked up one time. The chain uses TRBV11-1 and TRBJ2-3, with 11 positions matching TRBD1. With 3 bases clipped from V and 7 bases from J, the junction kept 3 bases outside the gene matches. Germline assignment: CDR1 SGHAT and CDR2 FQDESV (reference sequence). CDR3 length: 14 amino acids. The CDR3 sequence: CASSLGQGGNTQYF. CDR3 DNA sequence: TGTGCCAGCAGCTTGGGACAGGGGGGTAATACGCAGTATTTT.

V usage is TRBV4-1 and J usage is TRBJ1-5; unclear D gene. The CDR3 is made up of 17 amino acids. The V gene's germline CDR1 is MGHRA and CDR2 YSYEKL. Trimming took off 0 bases at V and 0 bases at J, with 12 bases between the two ends. CDR3 coding DNA: TGCGCCAGCAGCCAAGATTACGAGCTATATAGCAATCAGCCCCAGCATTTT. Translating gives CASSQDYELYSNQPQHF.

This chain links TRBV5-6 with TRBJ2-7; D not certain. Germline CDR1 and CDR2: SGHDT and YYEEEE. There are 13 residues in the CDR3. V lost 3 bases and J lost 5, with 12 bases in between. The CDR3 reads CASSYQEADEQYF. The CDR3 DNA reads as TGTGCCAGCAGCTACCAAGAAGCTGACGAGCAGTACTTC.

The V and J genes are TRBV5-1 and TRBJ2-7; 7 positions agree with TRBD1. Germline CDR1 reads SGHRS; CDR2 reads YFSETQ. The CDR3 spans 14 residues. With 3 bases clipped from V and 4 bases from J, the junction kept 7 bases outside the gene matches. The CDR3: CASSSSGTEYEQYF. The CDR3 bases are TGCGCCAGCAGCTCTTCCGGGACAGAGTACGAGCAGTACTTC. Variable domain in full (rest from reference TRBV5-1 and TRBJ2-7): KAGVTQTPRYLIKTRGQQVTLSCSPISGHRSVSWYQQTPGQGLQFLFEYFSETQRNKGNFPGRFSGRQFSNSRSEMNVSTLELGDSALYLCASSSSGTEYEQYFGPGTRLTVT.

This chain joins TRBV19 and TRBJ1-5; possible D gene TRBD1, 5 bases. The germline CDR1 and CDR2 sequences are LNHDA and SQIVND (reference sequence). This CDR3 spans 19 amino acids. V lost 8 bases and J lost 10, with 36 bases in between. This CDR3 is CASAGADRVQNSSISPQHF. CDR3 sequence (DNA): TGTGCCAGTGCTGGGGCCGACCGTGTCCAAAACTCTTCAATCAGCCCCCAGCATTTT.

The genes are TRBV14 and TRBJ2-2, with TRBD2 matching 10 bases. Trimming at V came to 3 bases and at J to 7 bases, leaving 14 bases not matched to a gene. The CDR3 sequence is 18 residues long. CDR1 is SGHDN, CDR2 FVKESK, per germline. Here the CDR3 DNA reads TGTGCCAGCAGCCACCGAGGGCCTAGCGGGAGTAGTATCGGGGAGCTGTTTTTT. The encoded protein is CASSHRGPSGSSIGELFF.

J is TRBJ1-1 and V is TRBV7-6; D unresolved. Germline V CDR1 and CDR2: SGHVS, FNYEAQ. The CDR3 sequence is 14 residues long. Trimming pared 2 bases from V and 3 bases from J, leaving 10 bases between. The CDR3 bases are TGTGCCAGCAGCTTATCAGCAGGCGACACTGAAGCTTTCTTT. Encoded protein: CASSLSAGDTEAFF. The variable domain in full, completed from reference TRBV7-6 and TRBJ1-1, reads GAGVSQSPRYKVTKRGQDVALRCDPISGHVSLYWYRQALGQGPEFLTYFNYEAQQDKSGLPNDRFSAERPEGSISTLTIQRTEQRDSAMYRCASSLSAGDTEAFFGQGTRLTVV.

Here the CDR3 reads CASSEREGDNEQFF. CDR3 nucleotides: TGTGCCAGCAGTGAAAGAGAAGGGGACAATGAGCAGTTCTTC. V usage is TRBV6-1 and J usage is TRBJ2-1; D is perhaps TRBD1 (5 bases). The CDR3 covers 14 residues. Germline V gene lookup returns CDR1 MNHNS and CDR2 SASEGT. V was shortened by 2 bases and J by 5 bases, with 10 bases between the two germline ends.

In its sample, this clone was seen once. This rearrangement joins TRBV9 to TRBJ1-2, with D unresolved. This CDR3 spans 14 amino acids. Between the trimmed V and J ends, which lost 0 bases and 8 bases, there was a span of 14 bases. The V gene's germline CDR1 is SGDLS and CDR2 YYNGEE. The CDR3 DNA sequence: TGTGCCAGCAGCGTAGAGGGTGGACCTCGAGGCTACACCTTC. The encoded protein is CASSVEGGPRGYTF.

CDR3 loop: CASGRRQAQNQPQHF. The CDR3 nucleotides are TGTGCTAGTGGCCGACGTCAGGCCCAGAATCAGCCCCAGCATTTT. V gene TRBV12-5 combines with J gene TRBJ1-5; D ambiguous. Germline V CDR1 and CDR2: LGHNT, FRNRAP. CDR3 length: 15 residues. V dropped 6 bases and J dropped 4 bases, with 16 bases sitting between them.

The chain uses TRBV5-4 and TRBJ2-5; D tentatively reads TRBD1 or TRBD2 (5 bases each). Germline CDR1 and CDR2: SGHNT and YYREEE (reference sequence). This CDR3 comprises 16 residues. V was cut by 1 base and J by 1 base, with 14 bases left in between. The CDR3 nucleotides read TGTGCCAGCAGCTTGTTGATCCGGGGCGCCCAAGAGACCCAGTACTTC. Encoded protein: CASSLLIRGAQETQYF.

The chain is built from TRBV4-3 and TRBJ2-1; D is uncertain. CDR1 is LGHNA and CDR2 is YSLEER in the germline V gene. V dropped 0 bases and J dropped 7 bases, with 13 bases sitting between them. CDR3 length equals 15 residues. The CDR3 region has the DNA TGCGCCAGCAGCCAAGATCTTATAGGGCCGAATGAGCAGTTCTTC. Amino acids: CASSQDLIGPNEQFF.

This rearrangement joins TRBV27 to TRBJ2-1, with 15 nucleotides matching TRBD2. With 4 bases clipped from V and 8 bases from J, the junction kept 12 bases outside the gene matches. The CDR3 contains 18 residues. CDR1 and CDR2 (germline): MNHEY, SMNVEV (reference sequence). The CDR3 sequence: CASSWEKGLAGGQDEQFF. The CDR3 region has the DNA TGTGCCAGCAGTTGGGAGAAGGGACTAGCGGGAGGACAGGATGAGCAGTTCTTC.

The chain carries TRBV11-2 and TRBJ2-2, with D maybe TRBD1 (5 bases). Per the germline V gene, CDR1 is SGHAT and CDR2 is FQNNGV. The CDR3 has 14 residues. The V and J ends lost 5 bases and 7 bases respectively, with 14 bases between them. CDR3 coding DNA: TGTGCCAGCAGCGGCAGGGTTATTATCGGGGAGCTGTTTTTT. Protein sequence: CASSGRVIIGELFF.

The gene calls are TRBV27 and TRBJ1-2, with D unresolved. This CDR3 spans 13 amino acids. Germline V CDR1 and CDR2: MNHEY, SMNVEV (reference sequence). V was cut by 2 bases and J by 8 bases, with 12 bases left in between. The CDR3 DNA reads TGTGCCAGCAGTTTAAATCAGCTTTGGGGCTACACCTTC. Amino acid sequence: CASSLNQLWGYTF.

J is TRBJ2-3 and V is TRBV27; 13 nucleotides agree with TRBD2. V gave up 5 bases and J gave up 5 bases; unmatched junction bases: 10. CDR3 length equals 17 residues. CDR1 and CDR2 (germline): MNHEY, SMNVEV (reference sequence). The chain's CDR3 is CASSPPGTSGVEDTQYF. CDR3 DNA: TGTGCCAGCAGTCCACCCGGGACTAGCGGGGTGGAAGATACGCAGTATTTT.

The chain joins TRBV18 to TRBJ2-3, with 10 bases that match TRBD2. Germline CDR1 is KGHSH and CDR2 is LQKENI. V lost 5 bases and J lost 0; bases outside the gene matches: 5. The CDR3 covers 16 residues. CDR3 amino acids: CASSVQREGSTDTQYF. CDR3 coding DNA: TGTGCCAGCTCAGTCCAGCGGGAGGGGAGCACAGATACGCAGTATTTT.